This T cell receptor (beta chain) was observed in a study of CD8 T cells in ankylosing spondylitis. CDR3 length: 14 amino acids. Germline V CDR1 and CDR2: SGHRS, YFSETQ. Preparation of TCR beta libraries was done by quantitative 5'-RACE with molecular barcodes. TCRdb reanalysed the 5' RACE reads using MiXCR and keeps one entry per CDR3 protein. The data contain 500,000 to 650,000 distinct CDR3 sequences, less than 6% of them singletons. Findings and limits, study-wide: Within matched ankylosing spondylitis synovial fluid, disease-linked clones were reportedly significantly enriched. A TCR beta motif of about eight highly homologous variants seemed to mark ankylosing spondylitis blood. Disease-associated clones were CD8+ and fairly uncommon in peripheral blood.

There are many counts of this clonotype. Antigen unknown. A junction boundary mismatches the germline segment, possibly from a read error. The V gene is TRBV5-1, the J gene TRBJ2-2, with D perhaps matching TRBD2 (7 bases). The origin of this receptor is a male donor with ankylosing spondylitis. Sequencing input: blood, either unsorted or a sorted T cell fraction (not recorded which). CDR3 bases: TGTGCCAGCAGCTGGATCGGGGGGCCCGGGGAGCTGTTTTTT. It translates to CASSWIGGPGELFF.